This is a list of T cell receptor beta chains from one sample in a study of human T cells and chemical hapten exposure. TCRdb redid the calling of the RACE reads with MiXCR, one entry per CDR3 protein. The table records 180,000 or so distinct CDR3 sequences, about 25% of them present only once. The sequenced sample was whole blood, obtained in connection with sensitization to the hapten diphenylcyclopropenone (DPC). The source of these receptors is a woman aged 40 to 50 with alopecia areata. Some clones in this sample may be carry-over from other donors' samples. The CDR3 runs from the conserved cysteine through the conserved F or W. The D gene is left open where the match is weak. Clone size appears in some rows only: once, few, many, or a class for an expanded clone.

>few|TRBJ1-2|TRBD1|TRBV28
CASSRTGDGYTF
TGTGCCAGCAGTCGGACAGGGGACGGCTACACCTTC
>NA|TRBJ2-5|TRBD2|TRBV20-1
CSAQGLALYF
TGCAGTGCACAGGGACTAGCCTTGTACTTC
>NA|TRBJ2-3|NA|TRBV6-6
CASSSAGITTDTQYF
TGTGCCAGCAGTTCCGCGGGAATAACCACAGATACGCAGTATTTT
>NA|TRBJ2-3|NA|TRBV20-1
CSARDKVDTQYF
TGCAGTGCTAGAGATAAGGTAGATACGCAGTATTTT
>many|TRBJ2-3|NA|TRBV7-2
CASSPDPVTDTQYF
TGTGCCAGCAGCCCTGACCCTGTCACAGATACGCAGTATTTT
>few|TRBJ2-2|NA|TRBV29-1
CSVAHNTGELFF
TGCAGCGTTGCACACAACACCGGGGAGCTGTTTTTT
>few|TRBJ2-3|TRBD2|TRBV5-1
CASSLAVRSGDSTDTQYF
TGCGCCAGCAGCTTGGCTGTTCGGAGCGGGGATAGCACAGATACGCAGTATTTT
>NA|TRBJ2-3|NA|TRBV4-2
CASTGNLNTDTQYF
TGTGCCAGCACGGGGAACCTTAACACAGATACGCAGTATTTT
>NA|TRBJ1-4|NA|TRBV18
CASSPGLSAPNEKLFF
TGTGCCAGCTCACCAGGACTGAGTGCGCCTAATGAAAAACTGTTTTTT
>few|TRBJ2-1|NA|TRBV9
CASSVATGLAINEQFF
TGTGCCAGCAGCGTAGCTACTGGGCTAGCGATAAATGAGCAGTTCTTC
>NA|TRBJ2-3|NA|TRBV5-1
CASRGGYGSSTDTQYF
TGCGCCAGCAGAGGGGGATACGGGAGTTCTACAGATACGCAGTATTTT
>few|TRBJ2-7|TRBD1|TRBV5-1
CASSSGQGTEQYF
TGCGCCAGCAGCTCCGGACAGGGGACCGAGCAGTACTTC
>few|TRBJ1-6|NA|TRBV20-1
CSARDTGSSYNSPLHF
TGCAGTGCTAGAGATACAGGGAGCTCCTATAATTCACCCCTCCACTTT
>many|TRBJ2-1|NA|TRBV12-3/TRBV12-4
CASRTAYEQFF
TGTGCCAGTCGAACGGCTTATGAGCAGTTCTTC
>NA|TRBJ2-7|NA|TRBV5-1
CASRASGAGEQYF
TGCGCCAGCCGGGCCTCGGGGGCGGGGGAGCAGTACTTC
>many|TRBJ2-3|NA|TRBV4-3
CASSQGGRDTQYF
TGCGCCAGCAGCCAAGGTGGACGGGATACGCAGTATTTT
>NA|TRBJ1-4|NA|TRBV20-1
CSAPRTTTNEKLFF
TGCAGTGCGCCTCGGACCACAACTAATGAAAAACTGTTTTTT
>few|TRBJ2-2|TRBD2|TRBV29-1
CSVSGTTRSGELFF
TGCAGCGTATCCGGGACTACTCGTTCCGGGGAGCTGTTTTTT
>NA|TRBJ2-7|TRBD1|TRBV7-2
CASSLLMGQGPYEQYF
TGTGCCAGCAGCTTACTGATGGGACAGGGGCCCTACGAGCAGTACTTC
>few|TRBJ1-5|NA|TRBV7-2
CASSLDRGASWPQHF
TGTGCCAGCAGCTTAGATCGAGGGGCGAGTTGGCCCCAGCATTTT
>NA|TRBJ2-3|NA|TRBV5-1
CASSPTGEGTDTQYF
TGCGCCAGCAGCCCCACGGGAGAGGGCACAGATACGCAGTATTTT
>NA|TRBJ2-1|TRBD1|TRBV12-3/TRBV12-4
CASSGPGTGKFF
TGTGCCAGCAGTGGGCCGGGGACAGGGAAGTTCTTC
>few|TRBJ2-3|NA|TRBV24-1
CATSPQLGTDTQYF
TGTGCCACCAGTCCGCAGCTTGGCACAGATACGCAGTATTTT
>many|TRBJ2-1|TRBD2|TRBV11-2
CASSLDGVAGVQFF
TGTGCCAGCAGCTTAGATGGAGTAGCGGGAGTGCAGTTCTTC
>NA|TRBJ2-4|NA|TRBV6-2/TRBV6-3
CASRRTVGDIQYF
TGTGCCAGCAGAAGGACAGTGGGGGACATTCAGTACTTC
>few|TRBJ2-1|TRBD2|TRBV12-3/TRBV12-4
CASSFRTSGSGEQFF
TGTGCCAGCAGTTTCAGAACTAGCGGGAGTGGTGAGCAGTTCTTC
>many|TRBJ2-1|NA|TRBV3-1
CASSHTGTLSAGEQFF
TGTGCCAGCAGCCATACCGGGACTCTGAGTGCGGGTGAGCAGTTCTTC
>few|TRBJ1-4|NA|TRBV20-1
CSAVQSTNEKLFF
TGCAGTGCGGTACAGTCAACTAATGAAAAACTGTTTTTT
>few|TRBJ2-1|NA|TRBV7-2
CASSRDSLREQFF
TGTGCCAGCAGCCGGGACTCCCTGAGGGAGCAGTTCTTC
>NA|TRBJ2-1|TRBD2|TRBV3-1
CASSQAGLEGFNEQFF
TGTGCCAGCAGCCAAGCGGGACTAGAAGGGTTCAATGAGCAGTTCTTC
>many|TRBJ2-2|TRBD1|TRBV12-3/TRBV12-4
CASSHGQATGELFF
TGTGCCAGCAGCCACGGACAGGCCACCGGGGAGCTGTTTTTT
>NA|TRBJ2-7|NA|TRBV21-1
CASSKMEPPGKQYF
TGTGCCAGCAGCAAAATGGAGCCGCCTGGGAAGCAGTACTTC
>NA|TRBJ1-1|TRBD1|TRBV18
CASSQGAVTEAFF
TGTGCCAGCTCCCAGGGGGCTGTCACTGAAGCTTTCTTT
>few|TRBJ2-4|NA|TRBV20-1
CSAPKGGGRILVSKNIQYF
TGCAGTGCTCCTAAGGGAGGGGGGCGAATTCTAGTTAGCAAAAACATTCAGTACTTC
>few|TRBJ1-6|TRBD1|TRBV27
CASSPGQGNSPLHF
TGTGCCAGCAGTCCCGGACAGGGAAATTCACCCCTCCACTTT
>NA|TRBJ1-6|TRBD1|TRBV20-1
CSARAGTGSNSPLHF
TGCAGTGCTAGAGCCGGGACAGGGAGTAATTCACCCCTCCACTTT
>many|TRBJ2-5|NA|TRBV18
CASSPGQQETQYF
TGTGCCAGCTCACCCGGACAGCAAGAGACCCAGTACTTC
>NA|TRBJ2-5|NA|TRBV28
CASSPGGHAPETQYF
TGTGCCAGCAGCCCAGGGGGGCACGCGCCAGAGACCCAGTACTTC
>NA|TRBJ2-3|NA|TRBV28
CASSTGGSRTDTQYF
TGTGCCAGTTCAACAGGAGGTTCAAGGACAGATACGCAGTATTTT
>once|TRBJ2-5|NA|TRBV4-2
CASSQGDNQETQYF
TGTGCCAGCAGCCAAGGGGACAACCAAGAGACCCAGTACTTC
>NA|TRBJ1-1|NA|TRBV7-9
CASSFDSNTEAFF
TGTGCCAGCAGCTTTGACTCGAACACTGAAGCTTTCTTT
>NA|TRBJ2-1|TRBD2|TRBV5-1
CASSFLAENNEQFF
TGCGCCAGCAGCTTTCTAGCGGAGAACAATGAGCAGTTCTTC
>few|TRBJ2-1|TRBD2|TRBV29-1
CSSRPGLADYNEQFF
TGCAGCTCTAGGCCGGGACTAGCGGACTACAATGAGCAGTTCTTC
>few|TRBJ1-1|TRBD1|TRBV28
CASSSGQMGPMNTEAFF
TGTGCCAGCAGTTCGGGACAGATGGGACCCATGAACACTGAAGCTTTCTTT
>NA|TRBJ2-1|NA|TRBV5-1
CASSLESGGTYNEQFF
TGCGCCAGCAGCTTGGAATCCGGGGGTACATACAATGAGCAGTTCTTC
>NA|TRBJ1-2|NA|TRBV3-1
CASSQDRSNYGYTF
TGTGCCAGCAGCCAAGACAGGAGTAACTATGGCTACACCTTC
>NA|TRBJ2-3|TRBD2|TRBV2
CASRGTSPVGTQYF
TGTGCCAGCAGGGGGACTAGTCCAGTTGGTACGCAGTATTTT
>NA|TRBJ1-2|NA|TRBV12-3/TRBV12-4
CASSRTRANYGYTF
TGTGCCAGCAGTCGGACTAGGGCTAACTATGGCTACACCTTC
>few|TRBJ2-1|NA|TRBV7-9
CASSLDYEQFF
TGTGCCAGCAGCTTAGACTATGAGCAGTTCTTC
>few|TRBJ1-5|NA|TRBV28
CATTDGGYQPQHF
TGTGCCACCACGGACGGAGGCTATCAGCCCCAGCATTTT
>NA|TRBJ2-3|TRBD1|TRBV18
CASSPPRTGRNTDTQYF
TGTGCCAGCTCACCACCCAGGACAGGGAGGAACACAGATACGCAGTATTTT